This T cell receptor beta chain comes out of a study of blood T cell repertoires in COVID-19. Study information: Italy, Spain and the United States were the sources of the convalescent and acute COVID-19 samples. Sources were T cells, B-cell-depleted T cells, or PBMCs; the material itself was cDNA or gDNA.

Germline lookup yields CDR1 MDHEN and CDR2 SYDVKM. The CDR3 length equals 12 residues, ends included. This clone was picked up one time. No DNA is shown, since the ends of the CDR3 on it are uncertain; the CDR3 is the one TCRdb lists. Measured with immunoSEQ multiplex PCR; TCRdb has only the in-frame clones, and not every one. In the table there are around 160,000 clones, approximately 81% of which are singletons. The origin of this receptor is a human donor in a cohort sampled during active COVID-19. Sequencing input: peripheral blood. The V gene is TRBV28, the J gene TRBJ1-2; TRBD1 is taken as the D call from the table, unchecked against the DNA. This CDR3 reads CASSSSTDGYTF.